This passage covers 5 T cell receptor beta chains from one sample sequenced in a study of T cell responses to AZD1222 COVID-19 vaccine. Only in-frame clones appear in the TCRdb table, and some are missing; sequencing was by immunoSEQ multiplex PCR. Altogether 170,000 or so clones are present, 75% to 95% being singletons, with the ten largest covering more than 1.3%. The sequenced sample was peripheral blood, obtained on day 0 of AZD1222 vaccination. The origin of the receptors is an adult in good health.

This clone was seen just once. This chain uses TRBV2 with TRBJ2-7; 8 bases match TRBD1. The length of the CDR3 is 14 residues. The ends lost 4 bases at V and 2 bases at J; junction bases unmatched: 4. CDR1 is SNHLY, CDR2 FYNNEI, per germline. The CDR3 loop is CASSGGTGPYEQYF. In DNA form, the CDR3 reads TGTGCCAGCAGTGGAGGGACAGGTCCCTACGAGCAGTACTTC. The entire variable domain, with the rest obtained from reference TRBV2 and TRBJ2-7, is as follows: EPEVTQTPSHQVTQMGQEVILRCVPISNHLYFYWYRQILGQKVEFLVSFYNNEISEKSEIFDDQFSVERPDGSNFTLKIRSTKLEDSAMYFCASSGGTGPYEQYFGPGTRLTVT.

V is TRBV3-1 (or the pseudogene TRBV3-2) and J is TRBJ2-7; TRBD1 agrees at 8 bases. Trimming removed 4 bases from V and 4 bases from J; junction bases left unmatched: 9. This CDR3 comprises 15 residues. Germline assignment: CDR1 LGHDT and CDR2 YNNKEL (reference sequence). CDR3 coding DNA: TGTGCCAGCAGCCTCGGACAGGGCCACATATACGAGCAGTACTTC. Translation: CASSLGQGHIYEQYF.

The table lists this clone with a count of one. This chain uses TRBV4-3 with TRBJ2-7; D is possibly TRBD2 (6 bases). CDR1 is LGHNA, CDR2 YSLEER, per germline. V lost 0 bases and J 3 bases, leaving 9 bases between the germline ends. The CDR3 extends over 14 amino acids. The CDR3 coding sequence is TGCGCCAGCAGCCAAGAACGGGGGTTCTACGAGCAGTACTTC. Its protein product is CASSQERGFYEQYF.

The chain joins TRBV10-3 to TRBJ2-7, with TRBD1 matching over 7 bases. This CDR3 has 14 residues. The V gene end was trimmed by 6 bases and the J gene end by 0 bases; junction bases not matched to a gene: 5. Germline CDR1 and CDR2: ENHRY and SYGVKD. The CDR3 DNA reads TGTGCCATCAGGCCGGGACAGAACTCCTACGAGCAGTACTTC. It translates to CAIRPGQNSYEQYF.

CDR3 nucleotide sequence: TGTGCCAGAGGCCCGGGACAGGGGGCGGGGGAAGGTCAGCCCCAGCATTTT. Its protein is CARGPGQGAGEGQPQHF. The chain has TRBV19 and TRBJ1-5; 12 bases are a match to TRBD1. Germline V gene data show CDR1 as LNHDA and CDR2 as SQIVND (reference sequence). J lost 6 bases, V lost 9 bases, and 15 bases had no gene match. This CDR3 is 17 amino acids long.